Listed here are 14 T cell receptor beta chains from one sample, sequenced in a study of shared clonotypes between healthy human individuals. Using immunoSEQ multiplex PCR, the repertoire was profiled, and TCRdb retains in-frame clones only, with some absent. The sample carries approximately 1,500,000 clones, around 97% recorded once. Sequences were obtained from naive CD4+ T cells sorted from blood. This sample's subset: CD45RA+ positively selected. The receptors originated from a man aged 25 to 40 in good health.

The V gene is TRBV9, the J gene TRBJ2-5, with 10 positions matching TRBD2. The CDR3 has 17 residues. V lost 2 bases, J lost 5 bases, and 12 bases stayed unmatched. Germline CDR1 SGDLS, CDR2 YYNGEE. CDR3 amino acids: CASSVSGAGGPGETQYF. For the CDR3, the DNA is TGTGCCAGCAGCGTCAGTGGAGCGGGAGGGCCGGGTGAGACCCAGTACTTC. Filled out from reference TRBV9 and TRBJ2-5, the complete variable domain reads DSGVTQTPKHLITATGQRVTLRCSPRSGDLSVYWYQQSLDQGLQFLIQYYNGEERAKGNILERFSAQQFPDLHSELNLSSLELGDSALYFCASSVSGAGGPGETQYFGPGTRLLVL.

This rearrangement joins TRBV10-1 to TRBJ2-7, with D tentatively TRBD1 (6 bases). This CDR3 is built from 14 residues. The V gene's germline CDR1 is WNHNN and CDR2 SYGVQD (reference sequence). V was pared by 4 bases and J by 5 bases, with 15 bases between. The CDR3 sequence: CASSVRKDSDEQYF. The CDR3 DNA reads TGCGCCAGCAGTGTCCGCAAGGACAGCGACGAGCAGTACTTC.

The chain couples TRBV5-1 to TRBJ2-7; TRBD1 is a possible D gene (5 bases). The CDR3 is 16 residues long. The V end was cut by 0 bases, the J end by 2 bases, with 15 bases between. Germline lookup yields CDR1 SGHRS and CDR2 YFSETQ. Written as DNA, the CDR3 is TGCGCCAGCAGCTTGGGGGGCGGAACGATGACCTACGAGCAGTACTTC. It encodes CASSLGGGTMTYEQYF.

This clone was detected once. The CDR3 region has the DNA TGTGCCAGTAGCCTTAGCGGAACAATCACCGGGGAGCTGTTTTTT. It encodes CASSLSGTITGELFF. The chain has TRBV19 and TRBJ2-2; possible D gene TRBD2, 6 bases. Trimming took off 6 bases at V and 4 bases at J, with 15 bases between the two ends. The CDR3 loop spans 15 amino acids. The germline V gene has CDR1 LNHDA and CDR2 SQIVND (reference sequence).

The J gene is TRBJ2-1, the V gene TRBV2, with TRBD1 matching over 8 bases. Germline lookup yields CDR1 SNHLY and CDR2 FYNNEI. This CDR3 has 15 amino acids. After removal of 11 bases from V and 1 base from J, the junction contained 10 bases not matched to a gene. This CDR3 is CAAAGRGQSYNEQFF. CDR3 nucleotide sequence: TGTGCCGCGGCAGGCAGGGGGCAATCCTACAATGAGCAGTTCTTC.

The rearrangement links TRBV28 to TRBJ2-7; 7 nucleotides align to TRBD1. CDR3 size: 16 residues. J gave up 3 bases and V 7 bases, and 15 bases lay outside the gene matches. The germline V gene encodes CDR1 MDHEN and CDR2 SYDVKM. The chain's CDR3 is CASTSLPGQTDYEQYF. CDR3 in DNA: TGTGCCAGCACCTCGTTACCGGGACAGACGGACTACGAGCAGTACTTC.

J is TRBJ2-3 and V is TRBV29-1; D is uncertain. The germline CDR1 and CDR2 sequences are SQVTM and ANQGSEA. Trimming pared 4 bases from V and 2 bases from J, leaving 4 bases between. CDR3 length equals 11 residues. The CDR3 here is CSVGNTDTQYF. In DNA, the CDR3 is TGCAGCGTTGGGAACACAGATACGCAGTATTTT.

The rearrangement uses TRBV5-5 and TRBJ2-3; 8 bases line up with TRBD2. This CDR3 is 17 amino acids long. Trimming at V came to 1 base and at J to 2 bases, leaving 9 bases not matched to a gene. Germline values: CDR1 SGHKS, CDR2 YYEKEE (reference sequence). The CDR3 sequence: CASSLPTSGINTDTQYF. DNA of the CDR3: TGTGCCAGCAGCTTGCCCACTAGCGGAATAAACACAGATACGCAGTATTTT.

The chain employs TRBV27 and TRBJ2-2; TRBD2 agrees at 8 bases. The J segment lost 5 bases and the V segment lost 0 bases, leaving 8 bases of the junction unmatched. Germline V gene sequence: CDR1 MNHEY, CDR2 SMNVEV (reference sequence). The CDR3 consists of 17 residues. The CDR3 region is CASSLSLGTSLTGELFF. The CDR3 DNA is TGTGCCAGCAGTTTATCACTCGGGACTAGTCTGACCGGGGAGCTGTTTTTT.

The chain combines TRBV10-2 with TRBJ1-5; D is undetermined. This CDR3 spans 14 amino acids. V shed 6 bases and J shed 0 bases, with 9 bases lying between them. Germline CDR1 reads WSHSY; CDR2 reads SAAADI. The CDR3 loop reads CASRQTGSNQPQHF. The CDR3 coding sequence is TGCGCCAGCAGGCAGACGGGTAGCAATCAGCCCCAGCATTTT.

The chain has TRBV7-2 and TRBJ2-7; D is possibly TRBD1 (7 bases). The CDR3 has 15 amino acids. Germline V CDR1 and CDR2: SGHTA, FQGNSA. V was cut by 5 bases and J by 7 bases, with 21 bases left in between. DNA of the CDR3: TGTGCCAGCAGCCCGACTAGAGGGGGCTGGTATGAGCAGTACTTC. This gives the protein CASSPTRGGWYEQYF. The variable domain in full, completed from reference TRBV7-2 and TRBJ2-7, reads GAGVSQSPSNKVTEKGKDVELRCDPISGHTALYWYRQSLGQGLEFLIYFQGNSAPDKSGLPSDRFSAERTGGSVSTLTIQRTQQEDSAVYLCASSPTRGGWYEQYFGPGTRLTVT.

The chain recombines TRBV18 with TRBJ1-2; no clear D. This CDR3 comprises 17 residues. V gave up 3 bases and J gave up 2 bases, with 19 bases separating them. Germline values: CDR1 KGHSH, CDR2 LQKENI. The CDR3: CASSPWAATPRNYGYTF. DNA of the CDR3: TGTGCCAGCTCACCTTGGGCGGCCACCCCAAGAAACTATGGCTACACCTTC.

Here the CDR3 reads CASRQQGSTEAFF. CDR3 sequence (DNA): TGTGCCAGCAGACAACAGGGATCCACTGAAGCTTTCTTT. The gene calls are TRBV2 and TRBJ1-1; D may be TRBD1 (6 bases). The V gene's germline CDR1 is SNHLY and CDR2 FYNNEI. The CDR3 sequence is 13 residues long. Trimming left V 6 bases short and J 4 bases short, with 12 bases between.

The CDR3 DNA sequence: TGTGCCAGCAGTATCCCCGGGACAGGGTTGCAGTTCTTC. As protein: CASSIPGTGLQFF. V is TRBV28 and J is TRBJ2-1; TRBD1 agrees at 9 bases. Germline V CDR1 and CDR2: MDHEN, SYDVKM. The CDR3 covers 13 residues. The junction had 8 bases not matched to a gene; V was cut back by 5 bases and J by 12 bases.